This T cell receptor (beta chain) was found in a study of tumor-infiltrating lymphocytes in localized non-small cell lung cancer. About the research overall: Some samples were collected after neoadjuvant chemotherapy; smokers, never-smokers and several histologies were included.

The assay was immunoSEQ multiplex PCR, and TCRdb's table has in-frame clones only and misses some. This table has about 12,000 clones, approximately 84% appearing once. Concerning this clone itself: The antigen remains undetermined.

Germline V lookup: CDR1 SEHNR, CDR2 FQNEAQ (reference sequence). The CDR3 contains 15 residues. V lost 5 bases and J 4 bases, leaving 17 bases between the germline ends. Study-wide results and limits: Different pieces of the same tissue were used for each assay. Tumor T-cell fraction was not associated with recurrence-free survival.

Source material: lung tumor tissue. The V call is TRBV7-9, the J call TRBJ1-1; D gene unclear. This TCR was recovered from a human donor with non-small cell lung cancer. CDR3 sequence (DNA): TGTGCCAGCAGCCCGTTAGGGTTTCTTTTCACTGAAGCTTTCTTT. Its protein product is CASSPLGFLFTEAFF.